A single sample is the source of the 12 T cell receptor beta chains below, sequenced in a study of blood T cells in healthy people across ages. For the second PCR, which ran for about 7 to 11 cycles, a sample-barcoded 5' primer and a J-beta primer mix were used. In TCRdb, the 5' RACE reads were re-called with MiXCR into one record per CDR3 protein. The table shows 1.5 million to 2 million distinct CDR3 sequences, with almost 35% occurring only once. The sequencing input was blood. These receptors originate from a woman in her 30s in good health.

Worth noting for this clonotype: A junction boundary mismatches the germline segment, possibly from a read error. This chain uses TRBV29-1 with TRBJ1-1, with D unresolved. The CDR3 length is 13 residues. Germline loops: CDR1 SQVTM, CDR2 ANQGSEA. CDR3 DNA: TGCAGCGTTGAAGGCAGGCCTAGTGTTGAAACTTTCTTT. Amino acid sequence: CSVEGRPSVETFF.

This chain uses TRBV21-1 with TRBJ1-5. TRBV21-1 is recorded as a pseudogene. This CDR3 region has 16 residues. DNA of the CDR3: TGTGCCAGCAGCAATCCTGGTAGGAAGAGGAGTCAGCCCCAGCATTTT. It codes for CASSNPGRKRSQPQHF.

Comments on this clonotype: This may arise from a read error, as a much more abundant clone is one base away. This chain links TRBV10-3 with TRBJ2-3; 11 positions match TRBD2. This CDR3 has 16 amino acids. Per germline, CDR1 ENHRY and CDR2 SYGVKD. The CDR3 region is CATSDPTSGGTDTQYF. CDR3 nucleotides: TGTGCCACCAGTGATCCGACTAGCGGGGGCACAGATACGCAGTATTTT.

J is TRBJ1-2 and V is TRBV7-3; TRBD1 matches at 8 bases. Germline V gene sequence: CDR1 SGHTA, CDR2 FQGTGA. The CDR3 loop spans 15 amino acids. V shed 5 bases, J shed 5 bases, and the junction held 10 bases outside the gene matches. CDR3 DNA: TGTGCCAGCAGCGCGACCGGGACAGGTGTATATGGCTACACCTTC. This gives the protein CASSATGTGVYGYTF.

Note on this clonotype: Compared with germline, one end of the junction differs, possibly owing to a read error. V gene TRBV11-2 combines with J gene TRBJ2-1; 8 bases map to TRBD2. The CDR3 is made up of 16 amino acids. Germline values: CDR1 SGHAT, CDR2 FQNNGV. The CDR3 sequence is CAGSLGTGGGFLGEFF. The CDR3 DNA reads TGTGCCGGCAGCTTAGGAACGGGAGGGGGGTTTCTGGGGGAGTTCTTC.

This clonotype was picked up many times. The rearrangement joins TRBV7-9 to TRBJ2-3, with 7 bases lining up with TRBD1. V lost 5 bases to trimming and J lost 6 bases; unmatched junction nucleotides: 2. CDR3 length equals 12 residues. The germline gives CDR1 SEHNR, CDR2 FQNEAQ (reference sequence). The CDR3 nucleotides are TGTGCCAGCAGCGAACAGGGGGATACGCAGTATTTT. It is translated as CASSEQGDTQYF.

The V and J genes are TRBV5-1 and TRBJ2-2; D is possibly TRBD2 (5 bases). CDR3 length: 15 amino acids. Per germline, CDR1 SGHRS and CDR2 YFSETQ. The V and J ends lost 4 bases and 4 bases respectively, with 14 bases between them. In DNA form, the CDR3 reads TGCGCCAGCAGCCCGGACGGACTCTCCACCGGGGAGCTGTTTTTT. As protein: CASSPDGLSTGELFF.

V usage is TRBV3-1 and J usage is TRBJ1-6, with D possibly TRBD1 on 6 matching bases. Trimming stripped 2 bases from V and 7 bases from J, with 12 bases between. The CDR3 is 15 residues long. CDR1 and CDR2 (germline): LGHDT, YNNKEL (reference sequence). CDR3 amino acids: CASSQFSGENSPLHF. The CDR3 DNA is TGTGCCAGCAGCCAATTCTCAGGGGAAAATTCACCCCTCCACTTT.

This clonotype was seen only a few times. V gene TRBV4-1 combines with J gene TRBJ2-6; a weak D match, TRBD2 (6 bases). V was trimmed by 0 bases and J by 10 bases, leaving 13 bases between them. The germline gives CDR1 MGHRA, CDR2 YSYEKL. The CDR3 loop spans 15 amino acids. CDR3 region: CASSQDPGDSNVLTF. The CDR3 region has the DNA TGCGCCAGCAGCCAAGATCCGGGGGATTCTAACGTCCTGACTTTC.

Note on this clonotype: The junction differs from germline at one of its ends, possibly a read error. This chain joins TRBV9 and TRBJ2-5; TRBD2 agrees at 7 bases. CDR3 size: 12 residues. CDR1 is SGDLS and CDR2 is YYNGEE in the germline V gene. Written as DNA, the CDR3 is TGTGCCAACAGCGTAGCGGGTGAGACCCAGTACTTC. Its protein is CANSVAGETQYF.

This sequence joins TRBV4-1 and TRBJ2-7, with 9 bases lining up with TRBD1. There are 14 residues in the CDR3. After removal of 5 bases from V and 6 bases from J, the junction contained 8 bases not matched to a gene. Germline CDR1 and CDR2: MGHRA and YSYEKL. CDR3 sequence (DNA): TGCGCCAGCAGCACGCCCACGACAGGGGGCGAGCAGTACTTC. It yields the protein CASSTPTTGGEQYF.

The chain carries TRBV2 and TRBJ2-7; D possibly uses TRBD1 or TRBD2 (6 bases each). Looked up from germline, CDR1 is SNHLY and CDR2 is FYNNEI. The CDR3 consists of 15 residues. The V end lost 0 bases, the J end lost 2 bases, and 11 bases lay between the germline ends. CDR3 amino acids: CASSEAGGKTYEQYF. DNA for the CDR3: TGTGCCAGCAGTGAAGCAGGGGGGAAGACCTACGAGCAGTACTTC.